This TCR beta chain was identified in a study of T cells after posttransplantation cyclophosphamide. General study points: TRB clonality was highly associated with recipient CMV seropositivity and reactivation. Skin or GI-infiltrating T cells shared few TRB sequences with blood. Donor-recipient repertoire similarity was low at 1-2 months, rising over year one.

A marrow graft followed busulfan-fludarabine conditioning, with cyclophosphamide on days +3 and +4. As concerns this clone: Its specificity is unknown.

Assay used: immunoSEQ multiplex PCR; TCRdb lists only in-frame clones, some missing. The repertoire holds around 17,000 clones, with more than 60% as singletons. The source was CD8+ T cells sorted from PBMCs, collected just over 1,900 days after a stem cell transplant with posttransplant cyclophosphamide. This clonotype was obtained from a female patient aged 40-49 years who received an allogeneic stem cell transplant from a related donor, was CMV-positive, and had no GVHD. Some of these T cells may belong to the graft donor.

CDR3 amino acids: CASSQGTGGGYEQYF. In DNA, the CDR3 is TGCGCCAGCAGCCAAGGGACAGGGGGCGGCTACGAGCAGTACTTC. The chain is built from TRBV4-3 and TRBJ2-7; 11 bases match TRBD1. V lost 1 base, J lost 3 bases, and 2 bases stayed unmatched. Germline V gives CDR1 LGHNA, CDR2 YSLEER. The CDR3 has 15 amino acids.